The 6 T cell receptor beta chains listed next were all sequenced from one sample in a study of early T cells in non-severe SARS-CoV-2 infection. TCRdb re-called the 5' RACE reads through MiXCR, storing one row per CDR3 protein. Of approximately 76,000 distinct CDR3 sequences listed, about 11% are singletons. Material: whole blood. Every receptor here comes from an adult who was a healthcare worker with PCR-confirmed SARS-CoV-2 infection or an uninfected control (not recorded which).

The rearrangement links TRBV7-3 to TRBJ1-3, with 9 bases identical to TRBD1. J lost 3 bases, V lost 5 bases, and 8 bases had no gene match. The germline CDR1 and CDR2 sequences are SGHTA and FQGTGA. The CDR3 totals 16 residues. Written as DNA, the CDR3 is TGTGCCAGCAGCCTCCCCACAGGGGGCGATGGAAACACCATATATTTT. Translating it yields CASSLPTGGDGNTIYF.

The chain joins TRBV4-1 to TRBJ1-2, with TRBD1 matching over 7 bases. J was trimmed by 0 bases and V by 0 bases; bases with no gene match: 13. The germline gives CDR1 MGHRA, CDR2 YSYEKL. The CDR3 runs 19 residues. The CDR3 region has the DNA TGCGCCAGCAGCCAAGATCCCCGGGACAGTGCCATACCTAACTATGGCTACACCTTC. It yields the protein CASSQDPRDSAIPNYGYTF.

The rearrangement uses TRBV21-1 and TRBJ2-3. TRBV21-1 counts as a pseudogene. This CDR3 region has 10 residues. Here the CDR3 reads CASKVDTQYF. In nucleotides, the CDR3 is TGTGCCAGCAAGGTAGATACGCAGTATTTT.

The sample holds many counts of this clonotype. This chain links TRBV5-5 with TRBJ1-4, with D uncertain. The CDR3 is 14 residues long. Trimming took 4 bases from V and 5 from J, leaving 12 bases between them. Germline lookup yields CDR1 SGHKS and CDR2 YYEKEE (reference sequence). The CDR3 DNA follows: TGTGCCAGCAGCCACACCGCCGGGAATGAAAAACTGTTTTTT. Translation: CASSHTAGNEKLFF.

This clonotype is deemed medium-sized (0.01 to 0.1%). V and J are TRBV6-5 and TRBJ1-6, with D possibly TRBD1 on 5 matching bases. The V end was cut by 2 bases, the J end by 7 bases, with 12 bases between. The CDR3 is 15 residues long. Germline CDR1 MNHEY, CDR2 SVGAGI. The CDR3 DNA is TGTGCCAGCAGTTACGCCGACAGTAGGAATTCACCCCTCCACTTT. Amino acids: CASSYADSRNSPLHF.

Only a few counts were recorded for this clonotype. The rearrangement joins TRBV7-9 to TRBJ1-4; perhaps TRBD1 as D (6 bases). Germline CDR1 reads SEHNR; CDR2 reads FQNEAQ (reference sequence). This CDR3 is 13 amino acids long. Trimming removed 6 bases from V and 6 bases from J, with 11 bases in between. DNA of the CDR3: TGTGCCAGCAGTAGAGGGGGAGATGAAAAACTGTTTTTT. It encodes CASSRGGDEKLFF.